One and the same sample provided the 16 T cell receptor beta chains below, sequenced in a study of cytomegalovirus exposure and HLA in healthy donors. Primers: 60 Vbeta forward and 13 Jbeta reverse. TCRdb keeps only in-frame clones here, not all; method: immunoSEQ multiplex PCR. The repertoire holds roughly 140,000 clones, with approximately 83% as singletons. Sequences were obtained from PBMCs. The source is a man aged 40-49 years in good health and CMV-seropositive.

The chain's CDR3 is CSVEVRYNEQFF. CDR3 nucleotides: TGCAGCGTTGAAGTGAGGTACAATGAGCAGTTCTTC. The gene calls are TRBV29-1 and TRBJ2-1, with unresolved D. The V gene lost 1 base and the J gene lost 4 bases, with 5 bases spanning the gap. Germline V lookup: CDR1 SQVTM, CDR2 ANQGSEA. The CDR3 runs to 12 residues.

This clone has just one count. The chain links TRBV6-4 to TRBJ2-3; tentative D call: TRBD2 (6 bases). CDR3 length: 16 amino acids. V was clipped by 6 bases and J by 4 bases, with 20 bases between them. Germline assignment: CDR1 MRHNA and CDR2 SNTAGT. CDR3 protein: CASSATWTGAADTQYF. In DNA form, the CDR3 reads TGTGCCAGCAGCGCCACTTGGACGGGAGCGGCAGATACGCAGTATTTT.

The chain links TRBV2 to TRBJ2-2, with a possible D match to TRBD1 (5 bases). There are 14 residues in the CDR3. Germline CDR1 is SNHLY and CDR2 is FYNNEI. The V end was cut by 5 bases, the J end by 5 bases, with 12 bases between. CDR3 sequence: CASSFQTVTGELFF. The CDR3 DNA follows: TGTGCCAGCAGTTTTCAGACAGTGACCGGGGAGCTGTTTTTT.

The V and J genes are TRBV6-6 and TRBJ2-7; the match to TRBD1 covers 10 bases. Trimming at V came to 7 bases and at J to 3 bases, leaving 3 bases not matched to a gene. CDR1 and CDR2 from the germline V gene are MNHNY and SVGAGI (reference sequence). CDR3 length equals 13 residues. This chain's CDR3 is CASKGTGVYEQYF. The CDR3 region has the DNA TGTGCCAGCAAGGGGACAGGGGTCTACGAGCAGTACTTC.

V usage is TRBV9 and J usage is TRBJ2-5, with 7 bases identical to TRBD2. Trimming removed 3 bases from V and 4 bases from J; junction bases left unmatched: 3. Germline V gene lookup returns CDR1 SGDLS and CDR2 YYNGEE. There are 13 residues in the CDR3. In DNA form, the CDR3 reads TGTGCCAGCAGCGCCTCGGGGGGAGAGACCCAGTACTTC. Protein: CASSASGGETQYF.

This clone was recorded once. V gene TRBV30 combines with J gene TRBJ1-1; D may be TRBD1 (6 bases). V lost 1 base and J lost 10, with 13 bases in between. This CDR3 region has 12 residues. Germline CDR1 GTSNPN, CDR2 SVGIG (reference sequence). Here the CDR3 reads CAWSGGGLVAFF. CDR3 DNA: TGTGCCTGGAGTGGGGGGGGGCTTGTAGCTTTCTTT.

The V and J genes are TRBV12-5 and TRBJ2-5; 15 nucleotides match TRBD2. The CDR3 is 18 residues long. Looked up from germline, CDR1 is LGHNT and CDR2 is FRNRAP. The ends lost 3 bases at V and 5 bases at J; junction bases unmatched: 10. The CDR3 here is CASGFAGLAGGGVETQYF. The DNA for the CDR3 is TGTGCTAGTGGTTTTGCTGGACTAGCGGGAGGGGGGGTGGAGACCCAGTACTTC.

The chain has TRBV7-9 and TRBJ2-2, with 9 bases matching TRBD1. The CDR3 has 14 residues. Germline-derived CDR1 and CDR2 are SEHNR and FQNEAQ (reference sequence). The ends lost 5 bases at V and 7 bases at J; junction bases unmatched: 5. Here the CDR3 DNA reads TGTGCCAGCAGCGGTACAGGGGGCAGCGGGGAGCTGTTTTTT. It is translated as CASSGTGGSGELFF.

The chain recombines TRBV7-9 with TRBJ2-2, with TRBD2 matching 11 bases. The CDR3 runs to 19 residues. Germline V CDR1 and CDR2: SEHNR, FQNEAQ (reference sequence). The junction had 15 bases not matched to a gene; V was cut back by 5 bases and J by 4 bases. The CDR3, as DNA: TGTGCCAGCAGCGTAGAGGTAGTAGCGGGGGGGCCGCGCACCGGGGAGCTGTTTTTT. It is translated as CASSVEVVAGGPRTGELFF.

The chain couples TRBV7-9 to TRBJ2-5; 7 bases align to TRBD2. CDR1 is SEHNR and CDR2 is FQNEAQ in the germline V gene (reference sequence). This CDR3 is built from 16 residues. V shed 3 bases, J shed 5 bases, and the junction held 12 bases outside the gene matches. The CDR3: CASSFPNQRGMETQYF. The CDR3 DNA reads TGTGCCAGCAGCTTCCCCAACCAGCGGGGAATGGAGACCCAGTACTTC.

The J gene is TRBJ2-3, the V gene TRBV7-3; a possible D gene is TRBD1 (5 bases). The CDR3 is 15 residues long. V was shortened by 5 bases and J by 2 bases, with 14 bases between the two germline ends. Germline V gene lookup returns CDR1 SGHTA and CDR2 FQGTGA. The CDR3 nucleotides are TGTGCCAGCAGCCCCAGGGATGGGGCCACAGATACGCAGTATTTT. Protein sequence: CASSPRDGATDTQYF.

The sample holds one count of this clone. The rearrangement uses TRBV5-4 and TRBJ2-7; unclear D gene. The ends were cut back, 3 bases at V and 6 bases at J, with 16 bases in the middle. The CDR3 totals 14 residues. CDR1 is SGHNT and CDR2 is YYREEE in the germline V gene (reference sequence). CDR3 loop: CASSSFVSKREQYF. Here the CDR3 DNA reads TGTGCCAGCAGCTCCTTTGTTAGTAAGCGCGAGCAGTACTTC. Variable domain in full (rest from reference TRBV5-4 and TRBJ2-7): ETGVTQSPTHLIKTRGQQVTLRCSSQSGHNTVSWYQQALGQGPQFIFQYYREEENGRGNFPPRFSGLQFPNYSSELNVNALELDDSALYLCASSSFVSKREQYFGPGTRLTVT.

V and J are TRBV5-6 and TRBJ2-5, with TRBD1 matching over 7 bases. The DNA end favors TRBJ2-7, so the J call may be wrong. CDR1 SGHDT and CDR2 YYEEEE come from the germline V gene. This CDR3 contains 14 residues. The CDR3, as DNA: TGTGCCAGCAGCTTGACAGGGGAAGCCTACGAGCAGTACTTC. Residues: CASSLTGEAYEQYF.

The J gene is TRBJ1-4, the V gene TRBV6-5; perhaps TRBD1 as D (6 bases). The V end was cut by 6 bases, the J end by 3 bases, with 11 bases between. The CDR3 extends over 14 amino acids. In germline, CDR1 is MNHEY, CDR2 SVGAGI. The CDR3 nucleotides read TGTGCCAGCAGCTTACAGGGCTCTAATGAAAAACTGTTTTTT. Translating it yields CASSLQGSNEKLFF.

This clone appeared once. The chain combines TRBV27 with TRBJ1-5; no firm D call. The germline gives CDR1 MNHEY, CDR2 SMNVEV (reference sequence). Deletions cut 3 bases from V and 4 bases from J, with 4 bases between. This CDR3 has 12 residues. This CDR3 reads CASSFPNQPQHF. DNA for the CDR3: TGTGCCAGCAGTTTTCCAAATCAGCCCCAGCATTTT.

The chain recombines TRBV7-8 with TRBJ1-2; 7 bases fit TRBD1. The V and J ends lost 5 bases and 4 bases, in that order; junction bases with no gene match: 4. The CDR3 is 13 amino acids. The germline V gene encodes CDR1 SGHVS and CDR2 FQNEAQ. The DNA of the CDR3 is TGTGCCAGCAGCCCGACAGGGAGCTATGGCTACACCTTC. Translating gives CASSPTGSYGYTF.